The clone carrying this T cell receptor (beta chain) has a handful of counts. Its antigen is not known. Researchers partitioned CD4+ cells into CD45RA+ naive and CD45RA-negative memory subsets. These data belong to a study of shared clonotypes between healthy human individuals. Background on the study: The donor group consisted of two women and three men, aged 18 to 49. Findings and caveats of the study: Since donors were few, the genetic and exposure-history diversity represented was limited.

Some clones are missing from TCRdb's copy, which holds only in-frame ones; the method was immunoSEQ multiplex PCR. This sample has about 2.4 million clones, with 80% to 95% found just once. The CDR3 is 12 residues long. Trimming left V 4 bases short and J 7 bases short, with 10 bases between. Germline loops: CDR1 WSHSY, CDR2 SAAADI. The sequenced material came from naive CD4+ T cells from PBMCs. The sample's subset: CD45RA+ positively selected. The V call is TRBV10-2, the J call TRBJ1-2; D is unclear. This receptor was identified in a man younger than 30 in good health. Some clones in this sample may be carry-over from other donors' samples. The CDR3 coding sequence is TGCGCCAGCAGTGGGACGGGGAGTGGCTACACCTTC. It codes for CASSGTGSGYTF.